The 25 T cell receptor beta chains listed next were all sequenced from one sample in a study of memory CD4+ T cells and cytomegalovirus serostatus. Sequencing used immunoSEQ multiplex PCR; TCRdb keeps in-frame clones, though not all of them. Of 61,000 or so clones listed, roughly 75% are singletons. Single viable CD3+CD4+CD8-CD45RO+ cells were sorted as the memory CD4+ T cells. The sample consisted of memory CD4+ T cells from blood. Receptor source: an adult in good health and CMV-seronegative. Some clones in this sample may be carry-over from other donors' samples.

The CDR3 DNA follows: TGTGCCAGCAGTGCCTCCGGGGGCAATTCACCCCTCCACTTT. The encoded protein is CASSASGGNSPLHF. This chain uses TRBV6-1 with TRBJ1-6, with D maybe TRBD1 (6 bases). CDR1 is MNHNS, CDR2 SASEGT, per germline. The CDR3 is 14 residues long. V gave up 4 bases and J gave up 7 bases, with 11 bases separating them.

This rearrangement joins TRBV2 to TRBJ2-2; tentatively, D is TRBD1 (6 bases). CDR1 is SNHLY and CDR2 is FYNNEI in the germline V gene. V gave up 4 bases and J gave up 5 bases, with 8 bases separating them. This CDR3 comprises 13 residues. The CDR3 region is CASSARGTGELFF. CDR3 coding DNA: TGTGCCAGCAGTGCCAGGGGAACCGGGGAGCTGTTTTTT.

Only one count was recorded for this clone. The rearrangement uses TRBV27 and TRBJ2-3; D not resolved. Looked up from germline, CDR1 is MNHEY and CDR2 is SMNVEV (reference sequence). V lost 4 bases and J 6 bases, leaving 11 bases between the germline ends. The CDR3 has 13 residues. CDR3 nucleotide sequence: TGTGCCAGCAGTTCCCCGAACATGGATACGCAGTATTTT. Translated, it gives CASSSPNMDTQYF.

V and J are TRBV7-8 and TRBJ1-1; D gene uncertain. CDR3 size: 14 residues. V gave up 0 bases and J gave up 0 bases, with 5 bases separating them. Germline V gives CDR1 SGHVS, CDR2 FQNEAQ. CDR3 residues: CASSLAGMNTEAFF. CDR3 nucleotides: TGTGCCAGCAGCTTAGCAGGGATGAACACTGAAGCTTTCTTT.

This clone has a single count. The chain recombines TRBV19 with TRBJ1-2; D gene unclear. Germline V CDR1 and CDR2: LNHDA, SQIVND (reference sequence). CDR3 length: 13 amino acids. V lost 6 bases and J 7 bases, leaving 15 bases between the germline ends. CDR3 in DNA: TGTGCCAGTAGGGGTAACGGGGTTACTGGCTACACCTTC. It specifies CASRGNGVTGYTF.

This chain links TRBV7-3 with TRBJ1-5, with 7 positions matching TRBD1. CDR3 length equals 14 residues. Looked up from germline, CDR1 is SGHTA and CDR2 is FQGTGA. V shed 5 bases and J 3 bases; nucleotides not matched to a gene: 4. The CDR3: CASSETGPNQPQHF. The CDR3 DNA is TGTGCCAGCAGCGAGACAGGGCCCAATCAGCCCCAGCATTTT. Combining the CDR3 with reference TRBV7-3 and TRBJ1-5 gives the whole variable domain GAGVSQTPSNKVTEKGKYVELRCDPISGHTALYWYRQSLGQGPEFLIYFQGTGAADDSGLPNDRFFAVRPEGSVSTLKIQRTERGDSAVYLCASSETGPNQPQHFGDGTRLSIL.

The genes are TRBV9 and TRBJ2-5; TRBD1 aligns across 7 bases. CDR1 SGDLS and CDR2 YYNGEE come from the germline V gene. The CDR3 contains 16 residues. V was clipped by 1 base and J by 0 bases; unmatched bases: 6. CDR3 region: CASSVSTGNYQETQYF. In nucleotides, the CDR3 is TGTGCCAGCAGCGTATCGACAGGGAATTACCAAGAGACCCAGTACTTC. Full variable domain (missing parts from reference TRBV9 and TRBJ2-5): DSGVTQTPKHLITATGQRVTLRCSPRSGDLSVYWYQQSLDQGLQFLIQYYNGEERAKGNILERFSAQQFPDLHSELNLSSLELGDSALYFCASSVSTGNYQETQYFGPGTRLLVL.

The V and J genes are TRBV10-3 and TRBJ2-1, with 12 bases fitting TRBD2. V lost 6 bases, J lost 12 bases, and 12 bases stayed unmatched. The CDR3 consists of 15 residues. Germline lookup yields CDR1 ENHRY and CDR2 SYGVKD. The CDR3 DNA reads as TGTGCCATCAGCCAAAGACTAGCGGGGGAGACGGGGCAGTTCTTC. This codes for CAISQRLAGETGQFF.

This chain links TRBV4-1 with TRBJ1-1; possible D gene TRBD1, 5 bases. The CDR3 length is 13 residues. V was cut by 0 bases and J by 11 bases, with 13 bases left in between. CDR1 is MGHRA, CDR2 YSYEKL, per germline. CDR3 in DNA: TGCGCCAGCAGCCAAGATCTTGGGACCGGGGCTTTCTTT. Translated, it gives CASSQDLGTGAFF.

CDR3 amino acids: CASSRNPGQDYSYEQYF. Written as DNA, the CDR3 is TGTGCCAGCTCTCGGAATCCAGGACAGGATTACTCCTACGAGCAGTACTTC. The chain couples TRBV18 to TRBJ2-7, with 7 bases matching TRBD1. From germline, CDR1 is KGHSH and CDR2 LQKENI. The V and J ends lost 6 bases and 0 bases, in that order; junction bases with no gene match: 14. The CDR3 is 17 residues long.

This clone was detected a few times. This chain links TRBV5-6 with TRBJ2-1, with D possibly TRBD1 on 5 matching bases. Germline loops: CDR1 SGHDT, CDR2 YYEEEE. This CDR3 has 12 residues. V lost 0 bases and J lost 13, with 11 bases in between. CDR3 amino acids: CASSLGPQGQFF. CDR3 nucleotide sequence: TGTGCCAGCAGCTTGGGTCCCCAGGGACAGTTCTTC.

V and J are TRBV28 and TRBJ1-5; D remains ambiguous. With 2 bases removed from V and 1 base from J, the gap between germline ends came to 9 bases. Germline CDR1 reads MDHEN; CDR2 reads SYDVKM. This CDR3 contains 15 residues. The CDR3 region is CASSLRVGSNQPQHF. CDR3 nucleotide sequence: TGTGCCAGCAGTTTAAGGGTGGGCAGCAATCAGCCCCAGCATTTT.

This clone has a handful of counts. V is TRBV27 and J is TRBJ2-3; 11 nucleotides agree with TRBD2. The germline gives CDR1 MNHEY, CDR2 SMNVEV (reference sequence). The CDR3 has 16 amino acids. With 2 bases clipped from V and 8 bases from J, the junction kept 9 bases outside the gene matches. The CDR3 DNA reads TGTGCCAGCAGTTTAAGCCTAGCGGGAGGCCCAGGTACGCAGTATTTT. Translation gives CASSLSLAGGPGTQYF.

This chain uses TRBV7-2 with TRBJ2-2; 10 bases are shared with TRBD2. Germline V gene data show CDR1 as SGHTA and CDR2 as FQGNSA. The CDR3 is 16 amino acids. V gave up 6 bases and J gave up 2 bases; unmatched junction bases: 6. The CDR3 here is CASRPTSGDNTGELFF. In DNA form, the CDR3 reads TGTGCCAGCAGACCAACTAGCGGGGATAACACCGGGGAGCTGTTTTTT.

This chain uses TRBV5-6 with TRBJ2-7; TRBD2 matches 13 bases. V shed 3 bases, J shed 6 bases, and the junction held 3 bases outside the gene matches. This CDR3 comprises 14 residues. The germline V gene has CDR1 SGHDT and CDR2 YYEEEE. The CDR3 is CASSYGLAGAEQYF. The CDR3 DNA reads TGTGCCAGCAGCTATGGACTAGCGGGAGCCGAGCAGTACTTC. The variable domain in full, with the rest retrieved from reference TRBV5-6 and TRBJ2-7, is DAGVTQSPTHLIKTRGQQVTLRCSPKSGHDTVSWYQQALGQGPQFIFQYYEEEERQRGNFPDRFSGHQFPNYSSELNVNALLLGDSALYLCASSYGLAGAEQYFGPGTRLTVT.

This clone was observed a handful of times. The chain uses TRBV27 and TRBJ2-6; TRBD1 agrees at 10 bases. With 3 bases clipped from V and 0 bases from J, the junction kept 8 bases outside the gene matches. The CDR3 has 19 amino acids. Germline V lookup: CDR1 MNHEY, CDR2 SMNVEV (reference sequence). CDR3 protein: CASSLTGGPLFSGANVLTF. In DNA, the CDR3 is TGTGCCAGCAGTTTGACAGGGGGCCCCCTATTCTCTGGGGCCAACGTCCTGACTTTC. The full variable domain, its missing parts supplied by reference TRBV27 and TRBJ2-6, is EAQVTQNPRYLITVTGKKLTVTCSQNMNHEYMSWYRQDPGLGLRQIYYSMNVEVTDKGDVPEGYKVSRKEKRNFPLILESPSPNQTSLYFCASSLTGGPLFSGANVLTFGAGSRLTVL.

V gene TRBV28 combines with J gene TRBJ1-2; D is unclear. The V end was cut by 6 bases, the J end by 7 bases, with 6 bases between. CDR1 and CDR2 (germline): MDHEN, SYDVKM. This CDR3 spans 10 amino acids. The CDR3 nucleotides are TGTGCCAGCAGGGACCTTGGCTACACCTTC. Translated, it gives CASRDLGYTF.

This chain links TRBV9 with TRBJ2-2; 10 positions match TRBD2. The length of the CDR3 is 18 residues. The germline V gene has CDR1 SGDLS and CDR2 YYNGEE. Unmatched junction bases numbered 15, after V lost 4 bases and J lost 6 bases. Written as DNA, the CDR3 is TGTGCCAGCAGCCCCCGGGGAGCGGGGGGGGATAAGGCCGGGGAGCTGTTTTTT. Translated, it gives CASSPRGAGGDKAGELFF.

The chain combines TRBV5-6 with TRBJ2-3, with 7 bases fitting TRBD2. CDR1 and CDR2 (germline): SGHDT, YYEEEE. Germline trimming cut 4 bases from V and 3 bases from J; bases unmatched to any gene: 8. This CDR3 has 15 residues. The CDR3 reads CASSSQRETTDTQYF. CDR3 in DNA: TGTGCCAGCAGCAGCCAGCGGGAAACAACAGATACGCAGTATTTT.

This rearrangement joins TRBV11-2 to TRBJ2-3; 9 bases are shared with TRBD2. CDR3 length: 17 amino acids. Trimming cost V 6 bases and J 3 bases; bases outside gene matches: 13. CDR1 is SGHAT, CDR2 FQNNGV, per germline. For the CDR3, the DNA is TGTGCCAGCAGAGCCGTGGGCGGGAGGGCCCTGACAGATACGCAGTATTTT. Translating gives CASRAVGGRALTDTQYF.

The rearrangement joins TRBV30 to TRBJ2-6; D is ambiguous. The CDR3 consists of 13 residues. The V and J ends lost 4 bases and 2 bases respectively, with 6 bases between them. CDR1 and CDR2 from the germline V gene are GTSNPN and SVGIG (reference sequence). The CDR3 bases are TGTGCCTGGACATCAGCTGGGGCCAACGTCCTGACTTTC. It codes for CAWTSAGANVLTF. The entire variable domain, with the rest obtained from reference TRBV30 and TRBJ2-6, is as follows: SQTIHQWPATLVQPVGSPLSLECTVEGTSNPNLYWYRQAAGRGLQLLFYSVGIGQISSEVPQNLSASRPQDRQFILSSKKLLLSDSGFYLCAWTSAGANVLTFGAGSRLTVL.

This chain joins TRBV5-6 and TRBJ2-7; D gene ambiguous. The ends were cut back, 4 bases at V and 0 bases at J, with 17 bases in the middle. Germline CDR1 is SGHDT and CDR2 is YYEEEE. The CDR3 runs to 16 residues. The CDR3 DNA reads TGTGCCAGCAGCCGAGGCGTCGCAGCCTACTCCTACGAGCAGTACTTC. Its translation is CASSRGVAAYSYEQYF. The whole variable domain, filled in from reference TRBV5-6 and TRBJ2-7, reads DAGVTQSPTHLIKTRGQQVTLRCSPKSGHDTVSWYQQALGQGPQFIFQYYEEEERQRGNFPDRFSGHQFPNYSSELNVNALLLGDSALYLCASSRGVAAYSYEQYFGPGTRLTVT.

V usage is TRBV7-2 and J usage is TRBJ2-7; D uncertain. The CDR3 covers 12 residues. Trimming shortened V by 5 bases and J by 3 bases, and 8 bases separated the two germline ends. Germline V gene data show CDR1 as SGHTA and CDR2 as FQGNSA. This chain's CDR3 is CASSPLFYEQYF. The DNA of the CDR3 is TGTGCCAGCAGCCCCCTATTCTACGAGCAGTACTTC. Together with reference TRBV7-2 and TRBJ2-7, the CDR3 gives the full variable domain: GAGVSQSPSNKVTEKGKDVELRCDPISGHTALYWYRQSLGQGLEFLIYFQGNSAPDKSGLPSDRFSAERTGGSVSTLTIQRTQQEDSAVYLCASSPLFYEQYFGPGTRLTVT.

The chain is built from TRBV5-6 and TRBJ1-1; D gene ambiguous. Trimming left V 0 bases short and J 7 bases short, with 7 bases between. Germline V gives CDR1 SGHDT, CDR2 YYEEEE. This CDR3 spans 12 amino acids. The DNA of the CDR3 is TGTGCCAGCAGCTTGGGGCCCTATGAAGCTTTCTTT. As protein: CASSLGPYEAFF.

The chain carries TRBV10-3 and TRBJ2-4, with 9 bases that match TRBD2. This CDR3 spans 14 amino acids. Germline CDR1 is ENHRY and CDR2 is SYGVKD. V was clipped by 5 bases and J by 7 bases; unmatched bases: 6. Here the CDR3 reads CAISTERGVNIQYF. DNA of the CDR3: TGTGCCATCAGTACCGAGCGGGGGGTCAACATTCAGTACTTC.